This is a list of T cell receptor beta chains from one sample in a study of T cell responses to AZD1222 COVID-19 vaccine. Here immunoSEQ multiplex PCR was the method, and the copy in TCRdb shows in-frame clones only, minus some. The table records about 140,000 clones, approximately 92% of them present only once. The specimen comprised peripheral blood, sampled on day 0 of AZD1222 vaccination. These receptors all stem from an adult in good health. Both conserved end residues are part of each CDR3. The D gene is left open where the match is weak. Part of the rows lack a size; the others show once, few, many or a class for expanded clones.

abundance	v_gene	j_gene	d_gene	CDR3nt	CDR3aa
NA	TRBV11-2	TRBJ2-5	TRBD1	TGTGCCAGCAGGCTACAGGGGGCAGTCGTGGAGACCCAGTACTTC	CASRLQGAVVETQYF
NA	TRBV5-6	TRBJ1-4	NA	TGTGCCAGCAGCTTGTCGGAAGAAAAACTGTTTTTT	CASSLSEEKLFF
NA	TRBV6-5	TRBJ2-7	TRBD2	TGTGCCAGCCAAACTAGCGGGACGGGCGAGCAGTACTTC	CASQTSGTGEQYF
NA	TRBV18	TRBJ1-1	NA	TGTGCCAGCTCACCACTAGAGCTGAACACTGAAGCTTTCTTT	CASSPLELNTEAFF
NA	TRBV28	TRBJ2-1	NA	TGTGCCAGCAGTTTAAGGGGTGAGCAGTTCTTC	CASSLRGEQFF
NA	TRBV10-3	TRBJ2-5	NA	TGTGCCATCAGTGGTGGGGAGACCCAGTACTTC	CAISGGETQYF
many	TRBV7-9	TRBJ1-2	NA	TGTGCCAGCAGCTTAGACGAACAGGCTAGTGGCTACACCTTC	CASSLDEQASGYTF
NA	TRBV27	TRBJ2-7	NA	TGTGCCAGCAGTTTATGGGGGGTTAACCTCTACGAGCAGTACTTC	CASSLWGVNLYEQYF
NA	TRBV6-2/TRBV6-3	TRBJ2-1	NA	TGTGCCAGCAGTTACTCAGGGGGCTCCTACAATGAGCAGTTCTTC	CASSYSGGSYNEQFF
NA	TRBV6-5	TRBJ1-1	TRBD1	TGTGCCAGCAGTTACTCGGGACAACAGGGGATCACTGAAGCTTTCTTT	CASSYSGQQGITEAFF
NA	TRBV7-2	TRBJ2-2	NA	TGTGCCAGCAGCTTCCCTCCCACTCTAGCGACGAACACCGGGGAGCTGTTTTTT	CASSFPPTLATNTGELFF
NA	TRBV2	TRBJ1-4	NA	TGTGCCAGCAGTGAACAGGGAATAGCAACTAATGAAAAACTGTTTTTT	CASSEQGIATNEKLFF
NA	TRBV6-5	TRBJ1-1	NA	TGTGCCAGCATCGCGGGTTGGGACACTGAAGCTTTCTTT	CASIAGWDTEAFF
NA	TRBV7-9	TRBJ1-2	NA	TGTGCCAGCAGCCCCTGGACAGACTACTGGGCTAGAGGCTACACCTTC	CASSPWTDYWARGYTF
NA	TRBV5-1	TRBJ2-5	NA	TGCGCCAGCAGCTTGGAAGGTACGGCCGAAAGGACCCAGTACTTC	CASSLEGTAERTQYF
NA	TRBV15	TRBJ1-6	NA	TGTGCCACCAGCGCCAGGGGAGAATCACCCCTCCACTTT	CATSARGESPLHF
NA	TRBV28	TRBJ2-7	TRBD2	TGTGCCAGCGGTATAGCGGGAGTCTACGAGCAGTACTTC	CASGIAGVYEQYF
NA	TRBV5-1	TRBJ1-4	NA	TGCGCCAGCAGCCCCTGGAGAACCGACGAAAAACTGTTTTTT	CASSPWRTDEKLFF
NA	TRBV28	TRBJ1-3	NA	TGTGCCAGTACTTCTGGGAACCTTGGAAACACCATATATTTT	CASTSGNLGNTIYF
once	TRBV9	TRBJ2-3	TRBD2	TGTGCCAGCAGCCGACGACTAGCGGGGATCACAGATACGCAGTATTTT	CASSRRLAGITDTQYF
NA	TRBV19	TRBJ2-1	TRBD2	TGTGCCAGTAGTATAGGTAGTAGCGGGAGGTTAAGTGAGCAGTTCTTC	CASSIGSSGRLSEQFF
NA	TRBV9	TRBJ2-7	NA	TGTGCCAGCAGCCCGCGACTGGGGAGCTGGCAGTACTTC	CASSPRLGSWQYF
NA	TRBV29-1	TRBJ2-7	NA	TGCAGCGTCAGGAGAAGCTCCTACGAGCAGTACTTC	CSVRRSSYEQYF
NA	TRBV5-5	TRBJ1-1	NA	TGTGCCAGCAGCTTGGGTCGGGGGTCCACTGAAGCTTTCTTT	CASSLGRGSTEAFF
NA	TRBV4-1	TRBJ1-2	NA	TGCGCCAGCAGCCAAGCCGAGGAGGGTGACTATGGCTACACCTTC	CASSQAEEGDYGYTF
NA	TRBV28	TRBJ2-1	TRBD2	TGTGCCAGCAGTTTTCTGGCTAGCGGGAGGGCCGACAATGAGCAGTTCTTC	CASSFLASGRADNEQFF
NA	TRBV6-4	TRBJ2-1	TRBD2	TGTGCCAGCAGTGACTCAGCGGGAGGGCCCAATGAGCAGTTCTTC	CASSDSAGGPNEQFF
NA	TRBV30	TRBJ2-2	TRBD2	TGTGCCTGGAACCCGGGACTAGCGGGAGCGGTTCGCGGGGAGCTGTTTTTT	CAWNPGLAGAVRGELFF
NA	TRBV11-2	TRBJ2-1	NA	TGTGCCAGCAGCTTAGGGAATGAGCAGTTCTTC	CASSLGNEQFF
once	TRBV24-1	TRBJ2-1	NA	TGTGCCACCAGTGATTTCCCTAGGAGTAATGAGCAGTTCTTC	CATSDFPRSNEQFF
NA	TRBV24-1	TRBJ2-7	NA	TGTGCCACCGTTCGGGGCAGCGGAGCGTACGAGCAGTACTTC	CATVRGSGAYEQYF
NA	TRBV5-1	TRBJ1-3	NA	TGCGCCAGCAGCTTGGCGGGGGTCGGCGGAAACACCATATATTTT	CASSLAGVGGNTIYF
once	TRBV10-2	TRBJ2-1	TRBD2	TGCGCCAGCAGTGATAGATCTGGCGGGAGGGCTCGTGAGCAGTTCTTC	CASSDRSGGRAREQFF
NA	TRBV5-6	TRBJ1-4	TRBD1	TGTGCCAGCAGCTTATGGACAGGGGGCTTGGTAAAACTGTTTTTT	CASSLWTGGLVKLFF
NA	TRBV7-6	TRBJ2-2	NA	TGTGCCAGCAGTATAGCGGAGAACAGATTAAGCACCGGGGAGCTGTTTTTT	CASSIAENRLSTGELFF
NA	TRBV29-1	TRBJ2-3	NA	TGCAGCGTTGATTTATCGTATGGTACGCAGTATTTT	CSVDLSYGTQYF
NA	TRBV7-3	TRBJ2-1	NA	TGTGCCAGCAGCTTACAGTCGGAGGGCGAGCAGTTCTTC	CASSLQSEGEQFF
NA	TRBV4-1	TRBJ2-1	TRBD2	TGCGCCAGCAGCCGTGGACTAGCGGGGGTAGGGGAGCAGTTCTTC	CASSRGLAGVGEQFF
NA	TRBV6-5	TRBJ2-7	TRBD2	TGTGCCAGCAGCCGGGAGGGCCGCTACGAGCAGTACTTC	CASSREGRYEQYF
NA	TRBV5-5	TRBJ1-2	NA	TGTGCCAGCAGCTTGTGGGGCGGTGCGGGCTACACCTTC	CASSLWGGAGYTF
NA	TRBV6-5	TRBJ1-5	NA	TGTGCCAGCAGTCTCTTGATCAATCAGCCCCAGCATTTT	CASSLLINQPQHF
NA	TRBV21-1	TRBJ1-5	NA	TGTGCCAGCCCCTGCTGCCGGGGGCCGAGCAATCAGCCCCAGCATTTT	CASPCCRGPSNQPQHF
NA	TRBV3-1/TRBV3-2	TRBJ2-3	NA	TGTGCCAGCAGCCAAGAATCCGGGGGACGCACAGATACGCAGTATTTT	CASSQESGGRTDTQYF
NA	TRBV2	TRBJ2-2	TRBD2	TGTGCCAGCAGTATTTGGACTAGCGGGAGAACCGGGGAGCTGTTTTTT	CASSIWTSGRTGELFF
NA	TRBV27	TRBJ2-7	TRBD1	TGTGCCAGCAGTTTGGGCGTCGGGACAGGCTACGAGCAGTACTTC	CASSLGVGTGYEQYF
NA	TRBV5-5	TRBJ1-3	NA	TGTGCCAGCAGCTCCCTCCAGGGGTTCGGGACTGGAAACACCATATATTTT	CASSSLQGFGTGNTIYF